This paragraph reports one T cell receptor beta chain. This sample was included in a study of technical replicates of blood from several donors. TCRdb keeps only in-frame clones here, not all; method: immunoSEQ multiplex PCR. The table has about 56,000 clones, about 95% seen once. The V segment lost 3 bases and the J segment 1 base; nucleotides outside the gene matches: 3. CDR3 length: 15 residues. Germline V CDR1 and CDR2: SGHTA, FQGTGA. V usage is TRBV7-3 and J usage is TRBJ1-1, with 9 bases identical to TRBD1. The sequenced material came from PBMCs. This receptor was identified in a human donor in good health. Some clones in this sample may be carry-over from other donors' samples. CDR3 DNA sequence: TGTGCCAGCAGCTTGGCGGGACAGGGGAACACTGAAGCTTTCTTT. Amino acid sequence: CASSLAGQGNTEAFF.